This is a list of T cell receptor beta chains from one sample in a study of blood T cell repertoires in COVID-19. TCRdb's table, derived via immunoSEQ multiplex PCR, lists solely in-frame clones and lacks some. The table records about 160,000 clones, roughly 85% of them present only once. Sequences were obtained from peripheral blood. These receptors were taken from a man aged 65 to 79 with acute or convalescent COVID-19. Each CDR3 is given with its conserved first and last residue. D genes are given only for firm matches. Size values are once, few and many counts, or a class for expanded clones, and some rows have none.

v_call,clone_size,j_call,d_call,cdr3_aa,cdr3_nt
TRBV7-2,NA,TRBJ1-2,NA,CASSSYSTPGAGGYTF,TGTGCCAGCAGCTCCTATTCGACCCCAGGGGCAGGTGGCTACACCTTC
TRBV5-1,NA,TRBJ2-7,NA,CASSLEGSGSSYEQYF,TGCGCCAGCAGCTTGGAGGGTAGCGGAAGCTCCTACGAGCAGTACTTC
TRBV7-8,NA,TRBJ2-5,NA,CASSFGAGLETQYF,TGTGCCAGCAGCTTTGGGGCAGGCCTGGAGACCCAGTACTTC
TRBV9,NA,TRBJ2-2,NA,CASSVGLEPGELFF,TGTGCCAGCAGCGTAGGACTAGAGCCCGGGGAGCTGTTTTTT
TRBV7-8,NA,TRBJ2-2,TRBD2,CASSPQPGTSGTNTGELFF,TGTGCCAGCAGCCCTCAACCCGGGACTAGCGGGACGAACACCGGGGAGCTGTTTTTT
TRBV4-1,NA,TRBJ2-5,NA,CASSQDVDSGPIQETQYF,TGCGCCAGCAGCCAAGACGTTGATTCAGGTCCAATACAAGAGACCCAGTACTTC
TRBV5-4,once,TRBJ2-1,TRBD2,CASSFGGRLYNEQFF,TGTGCCAGCAGCTTCGGCGGGAGGCTTTACAATGAGCAGTTCTTC
TRBV19,NA,TRBJ2-1,NA,CASSIARGPSSYNEQFF,TGTGCCAGTAGTATTGCCCGCGGGCCAAGCTCCTACAATGAGCAGTTCTTC
TRBV9,NA,TRBJ2-7,NA,CASSVAPSDEQYF,TGTGCCAGCAGCGTAGCTCCTAGCGACGAGCAGTACTTC
TRBV28,NA,TRBJ1-2,TRBD1,CASSLLRGEGGYTF,TGTGCCAGCAGTTTGCTCAGGGGGGAAGGGGGCTACACCTTC
TRBV2,once,TRBJ1-2,NA,CASSIQGNYGYTF,TGTGCCAGCAGTATACAGGGTAACTATGGCTACACCTTC
TRBV19,NA,TRBJ2-5,TRBD2,CASSFGLDGTQYF,TGTGCCAGTAGTTTTGGACTAGACGGGACCCAGTACTTC
TRBV11-2,NA,TRBJ2-7,NA,CASSLDRRTASYEQYF,TGTGCCAGCAGCTTAGATCGGAGGACGGCCTCCTACGAGCAGTACTTC
TRBV7-9,NA,TRBJ1-2,NA,CASSLRGEPGSYTF,TGTGCCAGCAGCTTACGGGGGGAACCTGGTAGCTACACCTTC
TRBV24-1,NA,TRBJ2-1,TRBD2,CATRREASGSSYNEQFF,TGTGCCACCAGACGGGAGGCTAGCGGGAGCTCCTACAATGAGCAGTTCTTC
TRBV6-6,NA,TRBJ1-5,NA,CASSVTGDSNQPQHF,TGTGCCAGCAGCGTTACAGGAGATAGCAATCAGCCCCAGCATTTT
TRBV11-2,NA,TRBJ2-7,TRBD2,CASSQGLVSRYEQYF,TGTGCCAGCAGCCAAGGACTAGTCAGTCGGTACGAGCAGTACTTC
TRBV7-2,NA,TRBJ2-3,NA,CASSFKWGAKSTDTQYF,TGTGCCAGCAGCTTCAAATGGGGAGCAAAGAGCACAGATACGCAGTATTTT
TRBV29-1,once,TRBJ2-5,NA,CSVEVRRLKETQYF,TGCAGCGTTGAAGTGCGTCGACTAAAAGAGACCCAGTACTTC
TRBV13,NA,TRBJ2-1,TRBD2,CASSLVVGLELMNEQFF,TGTGCCAGCAGCTTAGTGGTCGGACTAGAACTGATGAATGAGCAGTTCTTC
TRBV5-5,NA,TRBJ2-5,NA,CASSLAVSSRSETQYF,TGTGCCAGCAGCTTGGCCGTGTCTAGCCGGAGCGAGACCCAGTACTTC
TRBV11-2,NA,TRBJ1-5,NA,CASSHTGAGPAGNQPQHF,TGTGCCAGCAGCCATACGGGGGCTGGGCCAGCGGGGAATCAGCCCCAGCATTTT
TRBV7-2,NA,TRBJ1-1,TRBD1,CASSLARGPNTEAFF,TGTGCCAGCAGCTTAGCAAGGGGGCCGAACACTGAAGCTTTCTTT
TRBV15,NA,TRBJ1-4,NA,CATSRDTTVEKLFF,TGTGCCACCAGCAGAGATACGACAGTTGAAAAACTGTTTTTT
TRBV11-2,NA,TRBJ2-2,NA,CASSPRSGTGELFF,TGTGCCAGCAGCCCCCGGTCCGGCACCGGGGAGCTGTTTTTT
TRBV27,few,TRBJ2-7,NA,CASSLDWSQAEQYF,TGTGCCAGCAGCCTGGATTGGAGCCAAGCCGAGCAGTACTTC
TRBV19,NA,TRBJ1-2,NA,CASSQGPRLNYGYTF,TGTGCCAGTAGTCAAGGGCCTCGACTAAACTATGGCTACACCTTC
TRBV28,NA,TRBJ1-5,NA,CASTLPWAGDYSNQPQHF,TGTGCCAGCACCCTACCATGGGCCGGCGACTATAGCAATCAGCCCCAGCATTTT
TRBV11-3,NA,TRBJ2-5,NA,CASSPYGDDQETQYF,TGTGCCAGCAGCCCCTACGGAGACGACCAAGAGACCCAGTACTTC
TRBV5-1,NA,TRBJ1-4,NA,CASSLGGLSEKLFF,TGCGCCAGCAGCTTGGGAGGTCTATCCGAAAAACTGTTTTTT
TRBV28,NA,TRBJ1-5,NA,CATELGGQPQHF,TGTGCCACCGAATTGGGGGGTCAGCCCCAGCATTTT
TRBV5-1,few,TRBJ2-2,TRBD1,CASSLDRGNTGELFF,TGCGCCAGCAGCTTGGACAGGGGAAACACCGGGGAGCTGTTTTTT
TRBV27,NA,TRBJ2-7,NA,CASRPWTDYEQYF,TGTGCCAGCAGGCCCTGGACAGACTACGAGCAGTACTTC
TRBV7-6,once,TRBJ1-6,NA,CASSLVTGNNSPLHF,TGTGCCAGCAGCTTAGTTACAGGGAATAATTCACCCCTCCACTTT
TRBV5-6,NA,TRBJ1-1,NA,CASSSWRGGRRGNTEAFF,TGTGCCAGCAGCTCTTGGCGGGGGGGGCGAAGAGGGAACACTGAAGCTTTCTTT
TRBV9,NA,TRBJ2-2,TRBD2,CASSVVAGDTGELFF,TGTGCCAGCAGCGTAGTAGCGGGAGATACCGGGGAGCTGTTTTTT
TRBV5-4,once,TRBJ2-3,TRBD2,CASSPQSGRAQDTQYF,TGTGCCAGCAGCCCCCAAAGCGGGAGGGCCCAAGATACGCAGTATTTT
TRBV6-5,once,TRBJ2-1,NA,CASLAAGPSYNEQFF,TGTGCCAGCTTGGCAGCGGGCCCGTCCTACAATGAGCAGTTCTTC
TRBV2,once,TRBJ2-1,TRBD1,CASRQTGANEQFF,TGTGCCAGCAGGCAAACAGGGGCCAATGAGCAGTTCTTC
TRBV19,NA,TRBJ2-7,TRBD1,CASSATGGRPHEQYF,TGTGCCAGTAGCGCAACAGGGGGCAGACCCCACGAGCAGTACTTC
TRBV11-2,NA,TRBJ2-1,TRBD1,CASSSRPWDSWYNEQFF,TGTGCCAGCAGCTCAAGGCCTTGGGACAGCTGGTACAATGAGCAGTTCTTC
TRBV12-1,NA,TRBJ2-3,NA,CASSPSKDRGASSGRFSSTDTQYF,TGTGCCAGCAGCCCTTCTAAGGACAGGGGCGCGTCTAGCGGGAGGTTCTCTAGCACAGATACGCAGTATTTT